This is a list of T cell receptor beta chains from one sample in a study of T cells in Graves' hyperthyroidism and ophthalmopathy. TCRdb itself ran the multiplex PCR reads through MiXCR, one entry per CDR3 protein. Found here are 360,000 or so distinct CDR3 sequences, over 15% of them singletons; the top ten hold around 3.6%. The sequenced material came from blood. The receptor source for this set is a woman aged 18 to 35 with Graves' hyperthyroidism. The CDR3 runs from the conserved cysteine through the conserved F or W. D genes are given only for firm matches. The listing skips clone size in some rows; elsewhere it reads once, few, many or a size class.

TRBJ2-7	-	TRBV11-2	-	CASSRSYIQDEQYF	TGTGCCAGCAGCCGTTCATATATCCAGGACGAGCAGTACTTC
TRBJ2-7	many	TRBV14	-	CASSKRGEHEQYF	TGTGCCAGCAGCAAGAGGGGGGAACACGAGCAGTACTTC
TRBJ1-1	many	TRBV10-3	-	CAISENPERAEAFF	TGTGCCATCAGTGAAAACCCAGAGAGGGCTGAAGCTTTCTTT
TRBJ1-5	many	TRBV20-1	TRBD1	CSARARDREQPQHF	TGCAGTGCTAGAGCGAGGGACAGGGAACAGCCCCAGCATTTT
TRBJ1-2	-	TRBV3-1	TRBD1	CASSQGPVTGADGYTF	TGTGCCAGCAGCCAAGGGCCAGTCACAGGGGCTGATGGCTACACCTTC
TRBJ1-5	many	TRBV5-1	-	CASSPMGHYNQPQHF	TGCGCCAGCAGTCCCATGGGACACTACAATCAGCCCCAGCATTTT
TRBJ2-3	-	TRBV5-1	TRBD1	CASSFGQGAGTQYF	TGCGCCAGCAGCTTCGGACAGGGGGCCGGTACGCAGTATTTT
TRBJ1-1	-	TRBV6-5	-	CASSYSLRGREAFF	TGTGCCAGCAGTTACTCGCTAAGAGGCCGTGAAGCTTTCTTT
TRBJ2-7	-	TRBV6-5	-	CASSNGVYYEQYF	TGTGCCAGCAGTAACGGGGTTTACTACGAGCAGTACTTC
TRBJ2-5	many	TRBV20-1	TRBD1	CSAPSRDRGQETQYF	TGCAGTGCTCCATCCCGGGACAGGGGACAAGAGACCCAGTACTTC
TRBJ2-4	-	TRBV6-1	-	CASSPRARDIKYF	TGTGCCAGCAGTCCACGGGCGCGGGACATTAAGTACTTC
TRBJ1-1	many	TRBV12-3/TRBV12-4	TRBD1	CASSLINRGTEAFF	TGTGCCAGCAGTTTAATTAACAGGGGCACTGAAGCTTTCTTT
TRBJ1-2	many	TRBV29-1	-	CSVEVVGYTF	TGCAGCGTTGAAGTTGTAGGCTACACCTTC
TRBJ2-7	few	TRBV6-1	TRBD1	CASSEGQSPYEQYF	TGTGCCAGCAGTGAGGGACAGAGTCCCTACGAGCAGTACTTC
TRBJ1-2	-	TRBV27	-	CASVSSVGNGYTF	TGTGCCAGCGTATCATCTGTGGGGAATGGCTACACCTTC
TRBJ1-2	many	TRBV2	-	CASVQGMGGYTF	TGTGCCAGCGTACAGGGAATGGGTGGCTACACCTTC
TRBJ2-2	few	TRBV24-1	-	CATTGGGTINTGELFF	TGTGCCACCACAGGGGGAGGGACAATTAACACCGGGGAGCTGTTTTTT
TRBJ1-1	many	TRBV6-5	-	CASSYSGRTMNTEAFF	TGTGCCAGCAGTTATTCCGGGCGAACCATGAACACTGAAGCTTTCTTT
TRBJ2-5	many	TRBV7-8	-	CASSPPLVGERETQYF	TGTGCCAGCAGCCCCCCCCTGGTCGGGGAGCGAGAGACCCAGTACTTC
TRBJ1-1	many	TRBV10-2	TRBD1	CASSEWGQGRTEAFF	TGCGCCAGCAGTGAGTGGGGACAGGGACGCACTGAAGCTTTCTTT
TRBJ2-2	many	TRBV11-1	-	CASSSLGTRNTGELFF	TGTGCCAGCAGCTCCCTCGGGACGAGGAACACCGGGGAGCTGTTTTTT
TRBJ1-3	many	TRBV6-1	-	CASSRTGQGNTIYF	TGTGCCAGCAGTCGCACAGGGCAAGGAAACACCATATATTTT
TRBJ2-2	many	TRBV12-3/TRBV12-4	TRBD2	CASRAGGEVGELFF	TGTGCCAGCAGGGCCGGGGGGGAGGTCGGGGAGCTGTTTTTT
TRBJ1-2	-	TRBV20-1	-	CSARDNGGSPYGYTF	TGCAGTGCTAGAGATAACGGAGGCTCCCCCTATGGCTACACCTTC
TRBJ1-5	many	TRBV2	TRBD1	CASRGGPDRVGGQPQHF	TGTGCCAGCCGAGGGGGGCCCGACAGGGTGGGGGGTCAGCCCCAGCATTTT
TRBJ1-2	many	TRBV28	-	CASSFGNRNYGYTF	TGTGCCAGCAGTTTCGGAAACAGGAACTATGGCTACACCTTC
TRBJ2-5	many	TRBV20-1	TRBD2	CSARPWAGEQETQYF	TGCAGTGCTCGCCCTTGGGCGGGGGAGCAAGAGACCCAGTACTTC
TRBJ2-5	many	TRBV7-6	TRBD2	CASSPTSGEIQETQYF	TGTGCCAGCAGCCCCACTAGCGGGGAGATACAAGAGACCCAGTACTTC
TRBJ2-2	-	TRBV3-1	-	CASSQDGGRNTGELFF	TGTGCCAGCAGCCAAGACGGGGGCAGGAACACCGGGGAGCTGTTTTTT
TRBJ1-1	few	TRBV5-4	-	CASSFSAVTEAFF	TGTGCCAGCAGCTTTTCGGCCGTCACTGAAGCTTTCTTT
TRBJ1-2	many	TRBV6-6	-	CASSYGIYGYTF	TGTGCCAGCAGTTATGGTATCTATGGCTACACCTTC
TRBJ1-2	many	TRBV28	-	CASTPSRASGYTF	TGTGCCAGCACCCCTAGTCGTGCAAGTGGCTACACCTTC
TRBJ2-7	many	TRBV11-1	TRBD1	CASSPQQGAYEQYF	TGTGCCAGCAGCCCGCAACAGGGGGCCTACGAGCAGTACTTC
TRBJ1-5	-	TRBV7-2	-	CASSLYREDQPQHF	TGTGCCAGCAGCTTATACAGGGAGGATCAGCCCCAGCATTTT
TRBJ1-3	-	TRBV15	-	CATSRGEVSSGNTIYF	TGTGCCACCAGCAGAGGGGAAGTCAGCTCTGGAAACACCATATATTTT
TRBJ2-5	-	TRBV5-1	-	CASSLGLGQQETQYF	TGCGCCAGCAGCCTGGGACTGGGACAGCAAGAGACCCAGTACTTC
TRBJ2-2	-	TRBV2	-	CASSEHFRDIYTGELFF	TGTGCCAGCAGTGAACATTTTAGGGACATATACACCGGGGAGCTGTTTTTT
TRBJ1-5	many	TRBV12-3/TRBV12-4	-	CASTENSNQPQHF	TGTGCCAGCACCGAAAATAGCAATCAGCCCCAGCATTTT
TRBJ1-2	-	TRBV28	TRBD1	CASSSPGGTGSRYGYTF	TGTGCCAGCAGTTCTCCCGGGGGGACAGGGTCCCGGTATGGCTACACCTTC
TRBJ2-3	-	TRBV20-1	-	CSARFGGPITDTQYF	TGCAGTGCTAGATTCGGGGGGCCTATCACAGATACGCAGTATTTT
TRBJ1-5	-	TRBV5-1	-	CASSLGQGGQPLHF	TGCGCCAGCAGCTTGGGCCAGGGAGGACAGCCCCTGCATTTT
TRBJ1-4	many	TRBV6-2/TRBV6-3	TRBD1	CASSWDRGRDQTNEKLFF	TGTGCCAGCAGTTGGGACAGGGGGCGCGACCAAACTAATGAAAAACTGTTTTTT
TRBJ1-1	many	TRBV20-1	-	CSASRPGGARTEAFF	TGCAGTGCTAGTCGCCCCGGGGGAGCGAGGACTGAAGCTTTCTTT
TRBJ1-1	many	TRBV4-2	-	CASSQDVENTEAFF	TGTGCCAGCAGCCAAGATGTGGAGAACACTGAAGCTTTCTTT
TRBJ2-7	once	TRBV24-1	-	CATSDHRAGEQYF	TGTGCCACCAGTGATCACAGGGCGGGCGAGCAGTACTTC
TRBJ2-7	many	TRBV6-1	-	CASVVGGRISYEQYF	TGTGCCAGCGTAGTGGGGGGACGGATCTCCTACGAGCAGTACTTC